This T cell receptor beta chain was found in a study of post-analysis software for immune sequencing data (dated by TCRdb to between 2015 and 2016). Regarding the study in general: The recorded disease courses included relapsing-remitting, secondary progressive and progressive-relapsing multiple sclerosis, and some patients had no subtype annotation. The patient repertoires were compared against about a dozen previously published healthy control repertoires obtained from donors aged about 6 to 28 years. A subset of samples was prepared in parallel using single-end sample barcoding, then pooled and co-amplified after Illumina adapter ligation. The paper's findings and limits, for the study overall: The control group was slightly older than the multiple sclerosis patient group. Significantly higher frequencies in patients than in controls were found for about five TRBV segments, including TRBV5-6, TRBV5-1 and TRBV20-1. Direct clustering with F measure showed strong co-clustering of samples prepared in the same batch, prompting a batch-effect correction. Normalized Chao1 diversity was significantly lower in multiple sclerosis patients than controls, suggesting substantial peripheral T-cell clonal expansion.

Counted from cysteine to phenylalanine, this CDR3 has 12 amino acids. Here the CDR3 DNA is all that survives: 36 bases in frame from base 1. The germline V gene encodes CDR1 SQVTM and CDR2 ANQGSEA. In regard to this clonotype: Its antigen is currently not known. Base qualities are not recorded, but no much larger clone differs from it by a single base.

To demonstrate the VDJtools post-analysis software, TCR beta repertoires were profiled from the peripheral blood of more than ten young patients with multiple sclerosis. The multiple sclerosis patients were children and adolescents between about 6 and 15 years of age. Preparation of the library involved PCR. Sequencing was performed on an Illumina HiSeq 2500. To reduce PCR and sequencing biases, unique molecular identifiers were incorporated into the TCR beta cDNA libraries. Some 500,000 cDNA molecules were obtained per 1 to 10 million input T cells, so each molecule approximated one T cell. The patient libraries were prepared and sequenced with the same protocol used for the earlier healthy control dataset. Within a given batch, samples were prepared together, multiplexed and sequenced on the same HiSeq lane. Regarding the original processing steps: Raw barcoded reads were processed with MIGEC, and single-read molecular identifier groups were discarded before consensus assembly and CDR3 extraction. VDJtools was used for post-analysis of the clonotype tables, with diversity normalized by down-sampling every dataset to the smallest sample size. In repertoire overlap clustering, CDR3 amino acid sequences, but not nucleotide sequences, were matched to correct batch-related cross-sample contamination. In TCRdb, the public reads were trimmed at Q25 with fastp and aligned with MiXCR, with productive beta chains retained. Identical CDR3 protein sequences are pooled into one entry, listed with their most common genes and DNA. The V and J calls were not made by the authors but by TCRdb's processing. The sample table records about 770,000 distinct CDR3 sequences; about 43% of these occur just once. The ten most abundant clones make up roughly 5.2% of the sample.

The sequence was collected from a girl under 18 with multiple sclerosis. The specimen was blood. The sequence links TRBV29-1 to TRBJ2-5; TRBD1 could be the D gene, as 6 bases match. The J call could be wrong; TRBJ2-7 is a better fit for the DNA end. The nucleotides read TGCAGCGTTTGGGCAGGGGAGTCCGAGCAGTACTTC. Its translation reads: CSVWAGESEQYF.